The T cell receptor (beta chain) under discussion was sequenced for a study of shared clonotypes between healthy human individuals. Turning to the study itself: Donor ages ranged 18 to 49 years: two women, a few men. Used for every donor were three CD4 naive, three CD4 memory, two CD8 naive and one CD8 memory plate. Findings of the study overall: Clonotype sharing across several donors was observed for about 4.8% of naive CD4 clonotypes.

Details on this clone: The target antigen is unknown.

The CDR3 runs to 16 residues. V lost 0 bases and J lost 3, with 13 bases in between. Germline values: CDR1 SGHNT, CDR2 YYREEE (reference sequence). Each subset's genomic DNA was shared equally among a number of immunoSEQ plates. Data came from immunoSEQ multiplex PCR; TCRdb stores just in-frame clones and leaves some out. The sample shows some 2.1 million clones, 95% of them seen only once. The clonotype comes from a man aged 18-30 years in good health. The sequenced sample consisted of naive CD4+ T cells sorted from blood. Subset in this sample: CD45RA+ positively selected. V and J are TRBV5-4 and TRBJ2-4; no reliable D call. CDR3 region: CASSLDSGGVKNIQYF. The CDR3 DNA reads TGTGCCAGCAGCTTGGACTCGGGTGGGGTCAAAAACATTCAGTACTTC.